The source of this T cell receptor beta chain is a study of blood T cell repertoires in COVID-19. The wider study: Sites in the United States, Italy and Spain provided acute and convalescent COVID-19 samples.

Repertoires were generated with immunoSEQ multiplex PCR, while TCRdb's copy carries only in-frame clones and drops some. Of around 300,000 clones listed, approximately 86% were seen once; the top ten hold roughly 1.9%. Germline assignment: CDR1 MGHRA and CDR2 YSYEKL. This CDR3 has 16 amino acids. The V gene lost 0 bases and the J gene lost 6 bases, with 14 bases spanning the gap. This clone was seen a single time. This receptor was taken from a woman in her thirties who had recovered from COVID-19. The sample comprised peripheral blood. This chain uses TRBV4-1 with TRBJ2-2; a weak D match, TRBD1 (5 bases). CDR3 DNA sequence: TGCGCCAGCAGCCAAGATGTCAGGGAAAGGTCCGGGGAGCTGTTTTTT. This encodes CASSQDVRERSGELFF.